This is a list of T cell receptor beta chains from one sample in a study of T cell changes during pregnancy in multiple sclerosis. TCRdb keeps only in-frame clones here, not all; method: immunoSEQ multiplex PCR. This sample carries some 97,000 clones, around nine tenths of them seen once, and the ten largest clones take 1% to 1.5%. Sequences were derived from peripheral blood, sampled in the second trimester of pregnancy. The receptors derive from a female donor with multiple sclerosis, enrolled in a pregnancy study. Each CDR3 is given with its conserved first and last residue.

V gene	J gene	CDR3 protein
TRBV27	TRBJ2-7	CASSSSGSISYEQYF
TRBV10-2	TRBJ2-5	CATASGDSGTQYF
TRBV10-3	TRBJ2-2	CAIGLAGNTGELFF
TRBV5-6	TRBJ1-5	CASSLDGGEPQHF
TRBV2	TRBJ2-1	CASRRGGSSYNEQFF
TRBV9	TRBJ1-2	CASSVAGPYYGYTF
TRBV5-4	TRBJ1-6	CASSPTGSLSYNSPLHF
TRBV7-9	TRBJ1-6	CASSLVAEGSPLHF
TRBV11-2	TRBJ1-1	CATTKLVTTEAFF
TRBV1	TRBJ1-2	CTSSQDRSEDGYTF
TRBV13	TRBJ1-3	CASSPGGQTSGTIYF
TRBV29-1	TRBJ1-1	CSVRRGDTEAFF
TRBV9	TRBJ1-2	CASSGEATNYGYTF
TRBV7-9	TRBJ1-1	CASSPNRGAIEAFF
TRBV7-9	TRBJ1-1	CASSLDGQGMDEAFF
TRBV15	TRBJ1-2	CATSRGGTVDYGYTF
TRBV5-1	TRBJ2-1	CASRPTGGASYNEQFF
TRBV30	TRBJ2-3	CASNGPATKLTDTQYF
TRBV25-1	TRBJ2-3	CASGRTSGGPTDTQYF
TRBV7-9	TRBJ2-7	CASSPTGSSYEQYF
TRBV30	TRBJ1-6	CAWSNPPRYNSPLHF
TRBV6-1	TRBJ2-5	CASTDREETQYF
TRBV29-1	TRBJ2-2	CSIWDRGTGELFF
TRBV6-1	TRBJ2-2	CASSLRDTYTGELFF
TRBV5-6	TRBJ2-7	CASSLAAGGSYEQYF
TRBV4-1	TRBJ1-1	CASSQDRMGGTEAFF
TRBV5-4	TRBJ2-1	CASSRPGTSEYNEQFF
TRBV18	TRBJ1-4	CASSHLRQGAATNEKLFF
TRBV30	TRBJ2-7	CAWSVQGRMHEQYF
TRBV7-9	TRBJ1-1	CASPPGRERRGSEAFF
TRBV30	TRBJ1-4	CAWSVQGAVEKLFF
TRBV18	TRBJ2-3	CASSLKTSGGASDTQYF
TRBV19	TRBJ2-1	CASSIVAGGPNEQFF
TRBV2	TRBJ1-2	CASREDRAGGYTF
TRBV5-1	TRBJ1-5	CASSSEPLGPQHF
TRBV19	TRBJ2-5	CASSINPAEEETQYF
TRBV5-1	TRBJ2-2	CASSLTSGSANTGELFF
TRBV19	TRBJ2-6	CASSLSGANVLTF
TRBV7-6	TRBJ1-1	CASSLVGEVTEAFF
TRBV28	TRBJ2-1	CASSPLLAAFRSYNEQFF
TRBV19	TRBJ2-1	CASSNLAAGNEQFF
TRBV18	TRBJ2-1	CASSKDSNEQFF
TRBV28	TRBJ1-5	CASSLYRTSNQPQHF
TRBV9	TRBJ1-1	CASSTLGQGRNEAFF
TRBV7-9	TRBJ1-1	CASSLVRGGDTEAFF